This T cell receptor (beta chain) was profiled in a study of OX40 agonist ivuxolimab in advanced cancers. General study points: Expanded clones tended on average to be more numerous among CD8+ T cells than CD4+. Still undetermined is the antigen specificity of the expanded peripheral T cells.

The table came from immunoSEQ multiplex PCR; TCRdb's copy has only in-frame clones and leaves some out. The sample shows over 85,000 clones, 90% to 95% of them seen only once. Trimming cost V 7 bases and J 4 bases, with 9 bases left between them. Germline CDR1 is SNHLY and CDR2 is FYNNEI. The CDR3 covers 12 residues. A remark on this clone: What it binds is unknown.

This receptor was identified in an adult with an advanced solid tumor such as melanoma, head and neck, liver or kidney cancer. The material sequenced was CD4+ or CD8+ T cells sorted from blood, taken in a trial of the OX40 agonist ivuxolimab. This chain uses TRBV2 with TRBJ2-3, with D unclear. The CDR3 is CASNLQPDTQYF. CDR3 in DNA: TGTGCCAGCAATCTCCAGCCAGATACGCAGTATTTT.